What follows are 25 T cell receptor beta chains derived from one specimen sequenced in a study of OX40 agonist ivuxolimab in advanced cancers. Using immunoSEQ multiplex PCR, the repertoire was profiled, and TCRdb retains in-frame clones only, with some absent. The sample holds about 40,000 clones, more than 75% seen once. This sample comprised CD4+ or CD8+ T cells sorted from blood, obtained in a trial of the OX40 agonist ivuxolimab. All receptors derive from an adult with an advanced solid tumor such as melanoma, head and neck, liver or kidney cancer.

This chain uses TRBV27 with TRBJ2-1; 11 positions agree with TRBD2. J was trimmed by 6 bases and V by 0 bases; bases with no gene match: 4. This CDR3 has 16 amino acids. Germline loops: CDR1 MNHEY, CDR2 SMNVEV (reference sequence). This CDR3 reads CASSLSTSGTVNEQFF. The CDR3 DNA reads TGTGCCAGCAGTTTATCGACTAGCGGGACGGTCAATGAGCAGTTCTTC.

J is TRBJ1-5 and V is TRBV19; D is unresolved. This CDR3 has 13 residues. CDR1 LNHDA and CDR2 SQIVND come from the germline V gene (reference sequence). V gave up 7 bases and J gave up 0 bases, with 7 bases separating them. This chain's CDR3 is CASTENSNQPQHF. CDR3 bases: TGTGCCAGTACGGAGAATAGCAATCAGCCCCAGCATTTT.

This sequence joins TRBV7-9 and TRBJ1-1; D is ambiguous. The CDR3 length is 11 residues. V lost 8 bases to trimming and J lost 5 bases, with 9 bases between them. CDR1 and CDR2 from the germline V gene are SEHNR and FQNEAQ (reference sequence). The CDR3 protein is CASGGRTEAFF. As DNA, the CDR3 is TGTGCCAGCGGCGGGCGGACTGAAGCTTTCTTT.

This chain connects TRBV19 to TRBJ2-3, with 8 bases identical to TRBD2. Trimming at V came to 1 base and at J to 9 bases, leaving 0 bases not matched to a gene. Per germline, CDR1 LNHDA and CDR2 SQIVND (reference sequence). This CDR3 has 12 residues. Written as DNA, the CDR3 is TGTGCCAGTAGTATAGGCGGGAGGACGCAGTATTTT. Protein product: CASSIGGRTQYF.

CDR3 DNA sequence: TGTGCCAGCAGCCCCACGAGGGGGCAGGGGAAAAACATTCAGTACTTC. The encoded protein is CASSPTRGQGKNIQYF. The V and J genes are TRBV7-9 and TRBJ2-4, with 7 bases identical to TRBD1. In germline, CDR1 is SEHNR, CDR2 FQNEAQ (reference sequence). J lost 4 bases, V lost 5 bases, and 11 bases had no gene match. There are 16 residues in the CDR3.

The chain uses TRBV29-1 and TRBJ1-2, with no clear D. The CDR3 runs 15 residues. CDR1 is SQVTM, CDR2 ANQGSEA, per germline. Trimming took 6 bases from V and 2 from J, leaving 19 bases between them. As DNA, the CDR3 is TGCAGCGTACCTGTGAAGGAAAGCTGGAACTATGGCTACACCTTC. Its protein product is CSVPVKESWNYGYTF.

The chain employs TRBV9 and TRBJ2-5; TRBD2 aligns across 11 bases. Trimming took 0 bases from V and 2 from J; bases not matched to a gene: 9. The length of the CDR3 is 18 residues. Germline CDR1 and CDR2: SGDLS and YYNGEE. The CDR3 protein is CASSVGLGGLAVQETQYF. CDR3 nucleotides: TGTGCCAGCAGCGTAGGGCTCGGGGGACTAGCGGTACAAGAGACCCAGTACTTC.

The chain uses TRBV7-9 and TRBJ2-7, with 12 positions matching TRBD1. Germline V gene sequence: CDR1 SEHNR, CDR2 FQNEAQ (reference sequence). There are 16 residues in the CDR3. J was trimmed by 6 bases and V by 1 base; bases with no gene match: 7. CDR3 sequence (DNA): TGTGCCAGCAGCTTAGACCTCGGGACAGGGGGCGCCGAGCAGTACTTC. Protein sequence: CASSLDLGTGGAEQYF.

The chain is built from TRBV30 and TRBJ1-5; D gene unclear. Looked up from germline, CDR1 is GTSNPN and CDR2 is SVGIG (reference sequence). The CDR3 runs 14 residues. V was cut by 2 bases and J by 2 bases, with 10 bases left in between. The CDR3 sequence: CAWSHGMGNQPQHF. The CDR3 DNA reads TGTGCCTGGAGTCACGGTATGGGCAATCAGCCCCAGCATTTT.

The chain couples TRBV13 to TRBJ2-1; TRBD2 agrees at 9 bases. V lost 1 base and J lost 2; bases outside the gene matches: 6. This CDR3 region has 17 residues. CDR1 is PRHDT, CDR2 FYEKMQ, per germline (reference sequence). The CDR3 protein is CASSLEGGRGAYNEQFF. The CDR3 DNA is TGTGCCAGCAGCTTAGAGGGCGGGAGGGGCGCCTACAATGAGCAGTTCTTC.

This sequence joins TRBV4-1 and TRBJ2-7; D is perhaps TRBD2 (6 bases). CDR1 MGHRA and CDR2 YSYEKL come from the germline V gene. V lost 0 bases, J lost 2 bases, and 11 bases lay in between. The CDR3 runs 15 residues. The CDR3 loop is CASSQDWGDPYEQYF. The CDR3 nucleotides are TGCGCCAGCAGCCAAGACTGGGGGGATCCCTACGAGCAGTACTTC.

The chain recombines TRBV4-1 with TRBJ2-7; no clear D gene. Between the trimmed V and J ends, which lost 0 bases and 3 bases, there was a span of 12 bases. The CDR3 sequence is 15 residues long. Germline loops: CDR1 MGHRA, CDR2 YSYEKL. This CDR3 reads CASSQEFRWDYEQYF. DNA for the CDR3: TGCGCCAGCAGCCAAGAATTCAGGTGGGACTACGAGCAGTACTTC.

The rearrangement links TRBV7-6 to TRBJ1-3; 8 bases are shared with TRBD1. Trimming took 7 bases from V and 1 from J; bases not matched to a gene: 6. This CDR3 has 15 residues. Germline V gene lookup returns CDR1 SGHVS and CDR2 FNYEAQ. CDR3 nucleotides: TGTGCCAGCACCCTGGACAGGGCGTCTGGAAACACCATATATTTT. Translated, it gives CASTLDRASGNTIYF.

This clone was recorded once. The genes are TRBV14 and TRBJ2-1; D call uncertain. Germline CDR1 SGHDN, CDR2 FVKESK. With 1 base removed from V and 3 bases from J, the gap between germline ends came to 4 bases. CDR3 length: 13 residues. The DNA for the CDR3 is TGTGCCAGCAGCCAAGGCTACTACAATGAGCAGTTCTTC. Protein product: CASSQGYYNEQFF. The variable domain in full, completed from reference TRBV14 and TRBJ2-1, reads EAGVTQFPSHSVIEKGQTVTLRCDPISGHDNLYWYRRVMGKEIKFLLHFVKESKQDESGMPNNRFLAERTGGTYSTLKVQPAELEDSGVYFCASSQGYYNEQFFGPGTRLTVL.

The V gene is TRBV27, the J gene TRBJ2-7, with 12 bases lining up with TRBD1. V shed 6 bases, J shed 4 bases, and the junction held 4 bases outside the gene matches. Per the germline V gene, CDR1 is MNHEY and CDR2 is SMNVEV (reference sequence). The CDR3 has 14 residues. CDR3 in amino acids: CASRGQGAPYEQYF. CDR3 coding DNA: TGTGCCAGCAGGGGACAGGGGGCCCCTTACGAGCAGTACTTC.

V usage is TRBV5-8 and J usage is TRBJ1-6; 7 positions match TRBD1. The V and J ends lost 0 bases and 5 bases, in that order; junction bases with no gene match: 5. Germline V gene data show CDR1 as SGHTS and CDR2 as YDEGEE. CDR3 length equals 16 residues. CDR3 in amino acids: CASSLDLGGDNSPLHF. The CDR3 region has the DNA TGTGCCAGCAGCTTGGACTTAGGGGGCGATAATTCACCCCTCCACTTT.

The DNA for the CDR3 is TGTGCCAGCAGCCCGGGACAGGTCTTCGATTTTAGCAATCAGCCCCAGCATTTT. The encoded protein is CASSPGQVFDFSNQPQHF. The chain recombines TRBV7-9 with TRBJ1-5, with 8 bases lining up with TRBD1. With 5 bases clipped from V and 0 bases from J, the junction kept 12 bases outside the gene matches. The CDR3 runs to 18 residues. CDR1 and CDR2 (germline): SEHNR, FQNEAQ (reference sequence).

The chain employs TRBV4-2 and TRBJ2-7, with D unclear. Trimming shortened V by 4 bases and J by 0 bases, and 13 bases separated the two germline ends. Germline V gives CDR1 LGHNA, CDR2 YNFKEQ. The CDR3 covers 15 residues. The CDR3 here is CASSPSPLSSYEQYF. CDR3 DNA sequence: TGTGCCAGCAGCCCCTCCCCACTTAGCTCCTACGAGCAGTACTTC.

This sequence joins TRBV27 and TRBJ2-1, with 10 bases fitting TRBD2. V lost 7 bases to trimming and J lost 8 bases; unmatched junction nucleotides: 8. This CDR3 spans 14 amino acids. Germline V gives CDR1 MNHEY, CDR2 SMNVEV (reference sequence). CDR3 nucleotide sequence: TGTGCCAGCATGCTAGCGGGAGCCCTAGATGAGCAGTTCTTC. Protein product: CASMLAGALDEQFF.

The gene calls are TRBV6-5 and TRBJ2-7; 9 bases match TRBD1. CDR3 length: 15 amino acids. Germline V gene sequence: CDR1 MNHEY, CDR2 SVGAGI. V was pared by 6 bases and J by 0 bases, with 6 bases of the junction left unmatched. The CDR3 is CASSLRQGGSYEQYF. The CDR3 region has the DNA TGTGCCAGCAGCCTCCGACAGGGGGGCTCCTACGAGCAGTACTTC.

This rearrangement joins TRBV19 to TRBJ2-7, with 9 bases matching TRBD1. Trimming at V came to 5 bases and at J to 5 bases, leaving 10 bases not matched to a gene. CDR3 length equals 15 residues. The germline CDR1 and CDR2 sequences are LNHDA and SQIVND (reference sequence). In nucleotides, the CDR3 is TGTGCCAGTAGTTTGCGACAGGGGGATGTAGACGAGCAGTACTTC. Its protein product is CASSLRQGDVDEQYF.

The CDR3 region has the DNA TGTGCCAGCAGCTTGGCAGCTAACTATGGCTACACCTTC. Its protein product is CASSLAANYGYTF. The rearrangement uses TRBV7-2 and TRBJ1-2; D remains unclear. This CDR3 has 13 residues. CDR1 and CDR2 (germline): SGHTA, FQGNSA. Between the trimmed V and J ends, which lost 3 bases and 0 bases, there was a span of 5 bases.

J is TRBJ1-1 and V is TRBV6-6; no firm D call. CDR3 size: 15 residues. Germline loops: CDR1 MNHNY, CDR2 SVGAGI (reference sequence). Trimming pared 2 bases from V and 1 base from J, leaving 11 bases between. CDR3 in DNA: TGTGCCAGCAGTTACGCTGGGAGCGCGAACACTGAAGCTTTCTTT. Its translation: CASSYAGSANTEAFF.

In its sample, this clone was seen once. V usage is TRBV19 and J usage is TRBJ1-1; D gene unclear. The V end lost 5 bases, the J end lost 2 bases, and 9 bases lay between the germline ends. Per the germline V gene, CDR1 is LNHDA and CDR2 is SQIVND (reference sequence). The CDR3 extends over 13 amino acids. This CDR3 reads CASSLTPNTEAFF. CDR3 DNA sequence: TGTGCCAGTAGTCTCACACCTAACACTGAAGCTTTCTTT. Drawing the rest from reference TRBV19 and TRBJ1-1, the complete variable domain is DGGITQSPKYLFRKEGQNVTLSCEQNLNHDAMYWYRQDPGQGLRLIYYSQIVNDFQKGDIAEGYSVSREKKESFPLTVTSAQKNPTAFYLCASSLTPNTEAFFGQGTRLTVV.

This sequence joins TRBV5-3 and TRBJ2-7, with TRBD2 matching over 9 bases. TRBV5-3 is known as an ORF, though its function is uncertain. This CDR3 is built from 16 residues. Trimming removed 8 bases from V and 4 bases from J; junction bases left unmatched: 16. CDR3 in amino acids: CARKGFGTSKEYEQYF. The CDR3 region has the DNA TGTGCCAGGAAGGGGTTCGGGACTAGCAAAGAATACGAGCAGTACTTC.